This record covers a single T cell receptor beta chain. No antigen is known for it. TCRdb's copy holds only in-frame clones and misses some; the assay was immunoSEQ multiplex PCR. Of about 340,000 clones detected, about 93% appear once; the ten largest clones hold roughly 5.7%. Documented time point: blood from clinic visit 5 months post-surgery; TSC patient then seizure free. The sequenced cases were selected for having the highest brain T cell transcript signatures. Before surgery, patients took at least one anti-epileptic drug. The sample is drawn from a study of brain T cells in children with intractable seizures. Study outcomes and limitations: Clones missing pre-surgery may reflect undersampling of that blood sample. HCMV serostatus was not known, and viral specificity came from CDR3 similarity only.

This clonotype was sampled from a boy under two years old with tuberous sclerosis and intractable seizures. This material consisted of peripheral blood, taken approximately 5 months after surgery.

The CDR3 loop is CASSMGSTEAFF. The CDR3 bases are TGTGCCAGTAGTATGGGTTCCACTGAAGCTTTCTTT. The rearrangement uses TRBV19 and TRBJ1-1; D gene uncertain. The CDR3 loop spans 12 amino acids. Germline V gene sequence: CDR1 LNHDA, CDR2 SQIVND (reference sequence). The V and J ends lost 3 bases and 4 bases respectively, with 6 bases between them.